This TCR beta chain originates from a study of blood T cell repertoires in COVID-19. At the level of the study: PBMCs, B-cell-depleted T cells, or T cells provided the cDNA or gDNA that made up the material.

This CDR3 region has 15 residues. The germline V gene has CDR1 SEHNR and CDR2 FQNEAQ (reference sequence). The germline V and J ends were trimmed by 1 base and 3 bases, with 12 bases remaining between them. This table comes from immunoSEQ multiplex PCR, and its TCRdb copy is limited to in-frame clones, with some not included. In the table there are about 500,000 clones, about 89% of which are singletons. V usage is TRBV7-9 and J usage is TRBJ1-1; maybe TRBD1 (5 bases). The receptor comes from a woman aged 50 to 60 with COVID-19, enrolled during active disease. The sequenced material came from peripheral blood. The CDR3 DNA is TGTGCCAGCAGCTTAGTGCAGGGCCTGGACACTGAAGCTTTCTTT. It codes for CASSLVQGLDTEAFF.